The text below deals with one T cell receptor beta chain. Profiled with immunoSEQ multiplex PCR; TCRdb holds only in-frame clones, not every one. Among about 340,000 clones, about 93% were seen once, and the ten largest hold less than 3.5%. Trimming pared 1 base from V and 7 bases from J, leaving 7 bases between. The CDR3 runs to 12 residues. Per the germline V gene, CDR1 is LGHDT and CDR2 is YNNKEL (reference sequence). These data belong to a study of blood T cell repertoires in COVID-19. The V gene is TRBV3-1 (or the pseudogene TRBV3-2), the J gene TRBJ1-2; D is undetermined. This TCR derives from a woman between 18 and 29 years old who had recovered from COVID-19. Material: peripheral blood. CDR3 protein: CASSQVLLGYTF. The DNA for the CDR3 is TGTGCCAGCAGCCAAGTTCTCCTTGGCTACACCTTC.